The 14 T cell receptor beta chains presented below share a single source sample, sequenced in a study of blood T cell repertoires in COVID-19. Generated by immunoSEQ multiplex PCR, the TCRdb table keeps only in-frame clones and is missing some. The profile covers about 110,000 clones, with less than 90% appearing a single time and roughly 4.6% taken by the ten largest. Sequenced sample: peripheral blood. The receptors were sampled from a human donor in a cohort sampled during active COVID-19.

This rearrangement joins TRBV2 to TRBJ1-2, with D hard to call. Deletions cut 7 bases from V and 1 base from J, with 10 bases between. This CDR3 spans 13 amino acids. From germline, CDR1 is SNHLY and CDR2 FYNNEI. CDR3 residues: CASTRGDNYGYTF. CDR3 sequence (DNA): TGTGCCAGCACCCGAGGTGATAACTATGGCTACACCTTC.

The chain has TRBV7-2 and TRBJ2-5; D might be TRBD2 (5 bases). Deletions cut 1 base from V and 5 bases from J, with 8 bases between. In germline, CDR1 is SGHTA, CDR2 FQGNSA. This CDR3 contains 13 residues. CDR3 sequence reads: CASSLGGRETQYF. CDR3 in DNA: TGTGCCAGCAGCTTAGGAGGGCGGGAGACCCAGTACTTC.

The rearrangement uses TRBV6-5 and TRBJ1-2; D perhaps matches TRBD1 (5 bases). Per germline, CDR1 MNHEY and CDR2 SVGAGI. V lost 5 bases to trimming and J lost 2 bases, with 15 bases between them. The CDR3 consists of 15 residues. The CDR3 reads CASSPIWRGNYGYTF. The CDR3 region has the DNA TGTGCCAGCAGTCCCATTTGGAGGGGAAACTATGGCTACACCTTC.

The V and J genes are TRBV7-6 and TRBJ1-5, with 8 bases matching TRBD1. Per the germline V gene, CDR1 is SGHVS and CDR2 is FNYEAQ. The CDR3 is 14 residues long. Trimming at V came to 5 bases and at J to 4 bases, leaving 4 bases not matched to a gene. For the CDR3, the DNA is TGTGCCAGCAGCCTCCGGACAGGGAATCAGCCCCAGCATTTT. This sequence encodes CASSLRTGNQPQHF.

In its sample, this clone was seen a few times. V is TRBV5-1 and J is TRBJ2-1, with 12 bases aligning to TRBD2. The V and J ends lost 1 base and 7 bases, in that order; junction bases with no gene match: 6. The CDR3 extends over 16 amino acids. Per germline, CDR1 SGHRS and CDR2 YFSETQ. This chain's CDR3 is CASSLRLAGVENEQFF. In DNA, the CDR3 is TGCGCCAGCAGCTTGAGACTAGCGGGAGTCGAGAATGAGCAGTTCTTC.

The J gene is TRBJ1-6, the V gene TRBV28; D remains ambiguous. Germline V gene data show CDR1 as MDHEN and CDR2 as SYDVKM. The ends were cut back, 4 bases at V and 5 bases at J, with 12 bases in the middle. This CDR3 comprises 15 residues. The chain's CDR3 is CASSSPTSNNSPLHF. CDR3 DNA: TGTGCCAGCAGTTCCCCGACAAGCAATAATTCACCCCTCCACTTT.

This clone was recorded only once. The chain carries TRBV7-6 and TRBJ1-4; D is perhaps TRBD1 (6 bases). CDR1 SGHVS and CDR2 FNYEAQ come from the germline V gene. V was trimmed by 5 bases and J by 0 bases, leaving 13 bases between them. This CDR3 has 16 amino acids. The CDR3 here is CASSVGGGTTNEKLFF. Here the CDR3 DNA reads TGTGCCAGCAGCGTAGGAGGGGGAACAACTAATGAAAAACTGTTTTTT.

The V gene is TRBV11-3, the J gene TRBJ1-3, with D perhaps matching TRBD1 (5 bases). This CDR3 region has 14 residues. CDR1 is SGHNT, CDR2 YENEEA, per germline. The V and J ends lost 5 bases and 2 bases respectively, with 10 bases between them. The CDR3 DNA follows: TGTGCCAGCAGCAAGCAGGGCCCTGGAAACACCATATATTTT. This sequence encodes CASSKQGPGNTIYF. Supplemented by reference TRBV11-3 and TRBJ1-3, the full variable domain reads EAGVVQSPRYKIIEKKQPVAFWCNPISGHNTLYWYLQNLGQGPELLIRYENEEAVDDSQLPKDRFSAERLKGVDSTLKIQPAELGDSAVYLCASSKQGPGNTIYFGEGSWLTVV.

Only one count was recorded for this clone. The same CDR3 is also encoded by other DNA sequences in this sample. The gene calls are TRBV5-4 and TRBJ2-3; a possible D gene is TRBD2 (5 bases). Germline V lookup: CDR1 SGHNT, CDR2 YYREEE (reference sequence). The V gene lost 0 bases and the J gene lost 0 bases, with 8 bases spanning the gap. The CDR3 consists of 15 residues. CDR3 sequence: CASSLDSGSTDTQYF. CDR3 nucleotides: TGTGCCAGCAGCTTGGATTCGGGGAGCACAGATACGCAGTATTTT. The whole variable domain, filled in from reference TRBV5-4 and TRBJ2-3, reads ETGVTQSPTHLIKTRGQQVTLRCSSQSGHNTVSWYQQALGQGPQFIFQYYREEENGRGNFPPRFSGLQFPNYSSELNVNALELDDSALYLCASSLDSGSTDTQYFGPGTRLTVL.

The chain uses TRBV7-2 and TRBJ2-7; TRBD1 agrees at 9 bases. With 2 bases clipped from V and 5 bases from J, the junction kept 4 bases outside the gene matches. This CDR3 has 14 residues. Germline CDR1 reads SGHTA; CDR2 reads FQGNSA. The CDR3 protein is CASSLLDRGNEQYF. CDR3 coding DNA: TGTGCCAGCAGCTTACTGGACAGGGGAAACGAGCAGTACTTC. The variable domain in full, completed from reference TRBV7-2 and TRBJ2-7, reads GAGVSQSPSNKVTEKGKDVELRCDPISGHTALYWYRQSLGQGLEFLIYFQGNSAPDKSGLPSDRFSAERTGGSVSTLTIQRTQQEDSAVYLCASSLLDRGNEQYFGPGTRLTVT.

The chain has TRBV11-2 and TRBJ1-2; D perhaps matches TRBD1 (5 bases). Germline loops: CDR1 SGHAT, CDR2 FQNNGV. The CDR3 loop spans 14 amino acids. V lost 5 bases, J lost 4 bases, and 14 bases lay in between. The CDR3 DNA reads as TGTGCCAGCAGCCCAGGGATGCTGGTCTATGGCTACACCTTC. Its translation: CASSPGMLVYGYTF.

V and J are TRBV7-2 and TRBJ1-1, with D maybe TRBD1 (6 bases). CDR3 length: 13 amino acids. Germline loops: CDR1 SGHTA, CDR2 FQGNSA. V was cut by 5 bases and J by 1 base, with 8 bases left in between. CDR3 sequence: CASSATGNTEAFF. In DNA, the CDR3 is TGTGCCAGCAGCGCGACAGGGAACACTGAAGCTTTCTTT.

The chain employs TRBV23-1 and TRBJ2-7, with D possibly being TRBD2 (6 bases). TRBV23-1 qualifies as an ORF whose function is uncertain. V was trimmed by 0 bases and J by 6 bases, leaving 15 bases between them. The CDR3 extends over 15 amino acids. The CDR3 DNA reads as TGCGCCAGCAGTCAATCGGCGTCGGGGGAGAGCGAGCAGTACGTC. It yields the protein CASSQSASGESEQYV.

The chain joins TRBV25-1 to TRBJ2-7, with TRBD1 matching 7 bases. The CDR3 runs to 14 residues. Germline V gene sequence: CDR1 MGHDK, CDR2 SYGVNS. V shed 6 bases, J shed 0 bases, and the junction held 5 bases outside the gene matches. The CDR3 spells CASRGTAHSYEQYF. DNA for the CDR3: TGTGCCAGCAGGGGGACAGCCCACTCCTACGAGCAGTACTTC.